The 29 T cell receptor beta chains in this list originate from one sample, sequenced in a study of technical replicates of blood from a handful of donors. Here immunoSEQ multiplex PCR was the method, and the copy in TCRdb shows in-frame clones only, minus some. Counted here are just over 95,000 clones, around 96% occurring once; the ten biggest clones make up roughly 0.31%. Material: T cells isolated from PBMCs. Receptors were obtained from a human donor in good health.

The V call is TRBV19, the J call TRBJ2-7; D gene unclear. V lost 8 bases and J 1 base, leaving 6 bases between the germline ends. This CDR3 contains 11 residues. Germline assignment: CDR1 LNHDA and CDR2 SQIVND (reference sequence). The CDR3 loop is CASGQSYEQYF. DNA of the CDR3: TGTGCCAGTGGGCAATCCTACGAGCAGTACTTC.

This clone was seen a single time. The J gene is TRBJ2-1, the V gene TRBV28; D gene uncertain. Trimming removed 6 bases at V and 8 bases at J, with 11 bases between. The CDR3 totals 12 residues. Germline values: CDR1 MDHEN, CDR2 SYDVKM. The CDR3 DNA is TGTGCCAGCAGGGCTAGAGAGTATGAGCAGTTCTTC. Encoded protein: CASRAREYEQFF.

V usage is TRBV28 and J usage is TRBJ1-5; 7 bases are a match to TRBD1. The length of the CDR3 is 17 residues. V was pared by 5 bases and J by 3 bases, with 13 bases of the junction left unmatched. Germline V gene lookup returns CDR1 MDHEN and CDR2 SYDVKM. CDR3 nucleotides: TGTGCCAGCAGTCCCCCAGACAGGGAAGTTCCCAATCAGCCCCAGCATTTT. Its protein is CASSPPDREVPNQPQHF.

The rearrangement uses TRBV5-1 and TRBJ2-7, with 7 bases matching TRBD1. V lost 0 bases, J lost 5 bases, and 8 bases stayed unmatched. The CDR3 runs 15 residues. Per the germline V gene, CDR1 is SGHRS and CDR2 is YFSETQ. The CDR3 DNA follows: TGCGCCAGCAGCTTGGGTCTGACAGGGCCCCACGAGCAGTACTTC. Encoded protein: CASSLGLTGPHEQYF.

The chain combines TRBV9 with TRBJ2-7; D may be TRBD2 (5 bases). The V gene's germline CDR1 is SGDLS and CDR2 YYNGEE. The CDR3 runs to 14 residues. Trimming removed 0 bases from V and 1 base from J, with 8 bases in between. DNA for the CDR3: TGTGCCAGCAGCGTAGTTGAGGGATCCTACGAGCAGTACTTC. Amino acid sequence: CASSVVEGSYEQYF.

The chain couples TRBV9 to TRBJ2-7, with D possibly being TRBD2 (6 bases). This CDR3 spans 16 amino acids. CDR1 is SGDLS, CDR2 YYNGEE, per germline. V gave up 0 bases and J gave up 6 bases, with 19 bases separating them. CDR3 amino acids: CASSVEDGGTRLEQYF. The CDR3 nucleotides read TGTGCCAGCAGCGTAGAAGATGGGGGGACGAGACTCGAGCAGTACTTC. The full variable domain, in which reference TRBV9 and TRBJ2-7 provide the parts outside the CDR3, is DSGVTQTPKHLITATGQRVTLRCSPRSGDLSVYWYQQSLDQGLQFLIQYYNGEERAKGNILERFSAQQFPDLHSELNLSSLELGDSALYFCASSVEDGGTRLEQYFGPGTRLTVT.

This chain joins TRBV7-8 and TRBJ1-2; 7 positions agree with TRBD1. Losses at the gene ends were 5 bases for V and 3 bases for J; bases not matched to a gene: 9. The CDR3 has 15 residues. Per the germline V gene, CDR1 is SGHVS and CDR2 is FQNEAQ. In nucleotides, the CDR3 is TGTGCCAGCAGCCAAGGGACAGCCGCCGACTATGGCTACACCTTC. This gives the protein CASSQGTAADYGYTF.

Turning to this clone: One end of the junction fails to match germline, which may point to a read error. V gene TRBV30 combines with J gene TRBJ2-1; 7 bases are a match to TRBD1. The germline V gene encodes CDR1 GTSNPN and CDR2 SVGIG (reference sequence). CDR3 length: 14 amino acids. The CDR3 region is CAWSVSLTGNGQFF. DNA of the CDR3: TGTGCCTGGAGTGTAAGCCTGACAGGGAATGGGCAGTTCTTC.

This clone was observed a single time. J is TRBJ2-3 and V is TRBV4-3, with 9 positions matching TRBD2. CDR3 length: 17 residues. Germline CDR1 reads LGHNA; CDR2 reads YSLEER. Germline trimming cut 0 bases from V and 3 bases from J; bases unmatched to any gene: 7. The CDR3 nucleotides read TGCGCCAGCAGCCAAGACATTGTAGCGGGAGTAACAGATACGCAGTATTTT. The encoded protein is CASSQDIVAGVTDTQYF.

CDR3 DNA sequence: TGTGCCAGCAGCCGGGACAGCCCCAAGACCCAGTACTTC. Its protein product is CASSRDSPKTQYF. The chain couples TRBV5-4 to TRBJ2-5; 7 positions agree with TRBD1. Germline V lookup: CDR1 SGHNT, CDR2 YYREEE (reference sequence). V lost 4 bases and J lost 6; bases outside the gene matches: 6. The CDR3 length is 13 residues. The whole variable domain, filled in from reference TRBV5-4 and TRBJ2-5, reads ETGVTQSPTHLIKTRGQQVTLRCSSQSGHNTVSWYQQALGQGPQFIFQYYREEENGRGNFPPRFSGLQFPNYSSELNVNALELDDSALYLCASSRDSPKTQYFGPGTRLLVL.

This clone occurred a few times. This chain uses TRBV18 with TRBJ1-5, with unresolved D. CDR3 length equals 15 residues. Germline CDR1 KGHSH, CDR2 LQKENI. Trimming shortened V by 6 bases and J by 5 bases, and 17 bases separated the two germline ends. The CDR3 sequence: CASSSLRLSDQPQHF. The CDR3 DNA reads TGTGCCAGCTCCTCGTTACGGTTAAGCGATCAGCCCCAGCATTTT.

The chain links TRBV29-1 to TRBJ1-2; no firm D call. Germline CDR1 SQVTM, CDR2 ANQGSEA. This CDR3 is 11 amino acids long. V was shortened by 0 bases and J by 12 bases, with 11 bases between the two germline ends. CDR3 loop: CSVEDLVTDTF. The DNA for the CDR3 is TGCAGCGTTGAAGATCTTGTCACGGACACCTTC.

The chain is built from TRBV6-1 and TRBJ2-5, with D hard to call. Per the germline V gene, CDR1 is MNHNS and CDR2 is SASEGT. This CDR3 is built from 12 residues. Trimming took 4 bases from V and 5 from J, leaving 8 bases between them. The CDR3 sequence: CASSVSSETQYF. CDR3 bases: TGTGCCAGCAGTGTGAGTTCGGAGACCCAGTACTTC.

This chain links TRBV18 with TRBJ1-4; 8 bases are a match to TRBD1. This CDR3 spans 15 amino acids. Per germline, CDR1 KGHSH and CDR2 LQKENI. With V trimmed by 3 bases and J by 0 bases, 0 bases remained unmatched. The CDR3 DNA follows: TGTGCCAGCTCACCGGGACAGGCAACTAATGAAAAACTGTTTTTT. Protein: CASSPGQATNEKLFF.

The chain links TRBV5-8 to TRBJ2-1; D not certain. The CDR3 runs to 16 residues. Trimming pared 3 bases from V and 3 bases from J, leaving 16 bases between. Germline values: CDR1 SGHTS, CDR2 YDEGEE. Written as DNA, the CDR3 is TGTGCCAGCAGCTCCCGCTCAGGCCTTTACTACAATGAGCAGTTCTTC. This codes for CASSSRSGLYYNEQFF. Together with reference TRBV5-8 and TRBJ2-1, the CDR3 gives the full variable domain: EAGVTQSPTHLIKTRGQQATLRCSPISGHTSVYWYQQALGLGLQFLLWYDEGEERNRGNFPPRFSGRQFPNYSSELNVNALELEDSALYLCASSSRSGLYYNEQFFGPGTRLTVL.

The chain combines TRBV28 with TRBJ1-4; D is uncertain. Germline CDR1 is MDHEN and CDR2 is SYDVKM. V was pared by 4 bases and J by 0 bases, with 12 bases between. The CDR3 spans 16 residues. The CDR3 spells CASSSRSGATNEKLFF. In DNA form, the CDR3 reads TGTGCCAGCAGTTCCCGTTCCGGTGCAACTAATGAAAAACTGTTTTTT.

The gene calls are TRBV20-1 and TRBJ1-2; perhaps TRBD1 as D (6 bases). The ends were cut back, 6 bases at V and 11 bases at J, with 16 bases in the middle. CDR1 is DFQATT and CDR2 is SNEGSKA in the germline V gene (reference sequence). The CDR3 runs 11 residues. The DNA of the CDR3 is TGCAGTGCCGGGGACACGCTCTTATACACCTTC. Protein sequence: CSAGDTLLYTF.

This chain connects TRBV2 to TRBJ1-5, with D perhaps matching TRBD1 (6 bases). In germline, CDR1 is SNHLY, CDR2 FYNNEI. This CDR3 spans 16 amino acids. V was trimmed by 5 bases and J by 3 bases, leaving 17 bases between them. The CDR3 nucleotides are TGTGCCAGCAGTACGCCCGATGGGGGCTACAATCAGCCCCAGCATTTT. Its translation is CASSTPDGGYNQPQHF.

The gene calls are TRBV7-6 and TRBJ2-7; 10 bases fit TRBD1. The CDR3 extends over 15 amino acids. The germline CDR1 and CDR2 sequences are SGHVS and FNYEAQ. The V gene end was trimmed by 0 bases and the J gene end by 3 bases; junction bases not matched to a gene: 2. The CDR3 DNA is TGTGCCAGCAGCTTAGCCGGGACAGGGGACTACGAGCAGTACTTC. Residues: CASSLAGTGDYEQYF. The full variable domain, its missing parts supplied by reference TRBV7-6 and TRBJ2-7, is GAGVSQSPRYKVTKRGQDVALRCDPISGHVSLYWYRQALGQGPEFLTYFNYEAQQDKSGLPNDRFSAERPEGSISTLTIQRTEQRDSAMYRCASSLAGTGDYEQYFGPGTRLTVT.

Here the CDR3 reads CASSHGDRVFYTF. The CDR3 coding sequence is TGTGCCAGCAGTCACGGGGACAGGGTATTTTACACCTTC. The chain joins TRBV28 to TRBJ1-2, with TRBD1 identical over 9 bases. The V and J ends lost 5 bases and 11 bases, in that order; junction bases with no gene match: 9. CDR1 is MDHEN, CDR2 SYDVKM, per germline. The CDR3 extends over 13 amino acids.

The chain joins TRBV29-1 to TRBJ1-1; a weak D match, TRBD1 (5 bases). The V end lost 4 bases, the J end lost 7 bases, and 7 bases lay between the germline ends. The CDR3 has 10 amino acids. CDR1 is SQVTM, CDR2 ANQGSEA, per germline. CDR3 sequence reads: CSVAGIEAFF. CDR3 DNA sequence: TGCAGCGTTGCAGGGATTGAAGCTTTCTTT. Combining the CDR3 with reference TRBV29-1 and TRBJ1-1 gives the whole variable domain SAVISQKPSRDICQRGTSLTIQCQVDSQVTMMFWYRQQPGQSLTLIATANQGSEATYESGFVIDKFPISRPNLTFSTLTVSNMSPEDSSIYLCSVAGIEAFFGQGTRLTVV.

This chain joins TRBV6-5 and TRBJ2-2; D remains unclear. This CDR3 has 15 residues. Trimming took off 0 bases at V and 9 bases at J, with 14 bases between the two ends. Germline lookup yields CDR1 MNHEY and CDR2 SVGAGI. The CDR3 spells CASSYSRSSLRELFF. DNA of the CDR3: TGTGCCAGCAGTTACTCGAGGTCCTCCTTAAGGGAGCTGTTTTTT.

The rearrangement joins TRBV27 to TRBJ2-7; 10 nucleotides agree with TRBD1. V was clipped by 5 bases and J by 2 bases; unmatched bases: 3. This CDR3 spans 14 amino acids. Germline CDR1 reads MNHEY; CDR2 reads SMNVEV (reference sequence). Here the CDR3 DNA reads TGTGCCAGCAGTCGACAGGGGGCGCCCTACGAGCAGTACTTC. The encoded protein is CASSRQGAPYEQYF.

This clone appeared once. The chain joins TRBV2 to TRBJ2-1; TRBD1 might be the D (7 bases). CDR1 is SNHLY, CDR2 FYNNEI, per germline. The CDR3 consists of 15 residues. The V gene lost 7 bases and the J gene lost 2 bases, with 15 bases spanning the gap. CDR3 region: CASNQGGFAYNEQFF. The CDR3 bases are TGTGCCAGCAATCAGGGGGGTTTCGCCTACAATGAGCAGTTCTTC.

J is TRBJ2-3 and V is TRBV7-3; D possibly corresponds to TRBD2 (6 bases). The ends were cut back, 2 bases at V and 1 base at J, with 10 bases in the middle. The CDR3 loop spans 15 amino acids. The germline V gene encodes CDR1 SGHTA and CDR2 FQGTGA. CDR3 amino acids: CASSLVGGGTDTQYF. The CDR3 bases are TGTGCCAGCAGCTTAGTTGGCGGGGGCACAGATACGCAGTATTTT.

In the case of this clone: The same CDR3 also results from other DNA sequences found in this sample. J is TRBJ2-7 and V is TRBV9; 7 nucleotides align to TRBD1. Germline CDR1 SGDLS, CDR2 YYNGEE. The CDR3 contains 13 residues. Trimming at V came to 2 bases and at J to 1 base, leaving 0 bases not matched to a gene. DNA of the CDR3: TGTGCCAGCAGCGTGGGACAGTCCTACGAGCAGTACTTC. Translating gives CASSVGQSYEQYF.

The chain has TRBV11-3 and TRBJ2-7, with 7 nucleotides matching TRBD1. The CDR3 is made up of 14 amino acids. Germline values: CDR1 SGHNT, CDR2 YENEEA. The trim removed 3 bases at V and 2 bases at J, leaving 4 bases unmatched. The CDR3 sequence is CASSFSGGTYEQYF. As DNA, the CDR3 is TGTGCCAGCAGCTTTTCAGGGGGAACCTACGAGCAGTACTTC.

The rearrangement links TRBV5-4 to TRBJ2-7; tentative D call: TRBD2 (6 bases). V lost 4 bases to trimming and J lost 0 bases, with 14 bases between them. Germline V gene sequence: CDR1 SGHNT, CDR2 YYREEE (reference sequence). The CDR3 is 15 amino acids. The CDR3 loop is CASSRYDGGSYEQYF. In DNA, the CDR3 is TGTGCCAGCAGCCGTTACGACGGGGGCTCCTACGAGCAGTACTTC.

The chain links TRBV9 to TRBJ2-2; D not resolved. The CDR3 runs to 12 residues. Trimming took off 4 bases at V and 4 bases at J, with 5 bases between the two ends. The germline V gene encodes CDR1 SGDLS and CDR2 YYNGEE. CDR3 sequence (DNA): TGTGCCAGCAGCCCTTCCACCGGGGAGCTGTTTTTT. Translating gives CASSPSTGELFF.